This T cell receptor (beta chain) was recorded in a study of blood T cell repertoires in COVID-19. The wider study: Material from acute and convalescent COVID-19 was sourced from the United States, Italy and Spain.

This CDR3 has 17 residues. Germline-derived CDR1 and CDR2 are MDHEN and SYDVKM. V was clipped by 6 bases and J by 5 bases, with 23 bases between them. The table came from immunoSEQ multiplex PCR; TCRdb's copy has only in-frame clones and leaves some out. The sample lists approximately 170,000 clones; less than 90% were seen once. Sequencing was carried out using peripheral blood. This receptor was obtained from a woman aged 65 to 85 with acute or convalescent COVID-19. This chain links TRBV28 with TRBJ2-4, with D perhaps matching TRBD1 (7 bases). DNA of the CDR3: TGTGCCAGCAGAACGGGCCTTTCCAGGGGGGAGGAAAACATTCAGTACTTC. Its protein product is CASRTGLSRGEENIQYF.